The 14 T cell receptor beta chains below were found in one sample sequenced in a study of OX40 agonist ivuxolimab in advanced cancers. Profiled with immunoSEQ multiplex PCR; TCRdb holds only in-frame clones, not every one. In the table there are around 56,000 clones, over 75% of which are singletons. The sequencing used CD4+ or CD8+ T cells sorted from blood, collected in a trial of the OX40 agonist ivuxolimab. Receptors originate from an adult with an advanced solid tumor such as melanoma, head and neck, liver or kidney cancer.

This clone was found once. The rearrangement uses TRBV19 and TRBJ2-7, with 8 bases matching TRBD2. The V and J ends lost 6 bases and 4 bases, in that order; junction bases with no gene match: 11. The CDR3 sequence is 15 residues long. CDR1 is LNHDA and CDR2 is SQIVND in the germline V gene (reference sequence). CDR3 in amino acids: CASSHSGSAEYEQYF. The CDR3 DNA is TGTGCCAGTAGCCACAGCGGGAGCGCCGAATACGAGCAGTACTTC.

This clone was seen a handful of times. The rearrangement joins TRBV29-1 to TRBJ2-1, with TRBD2 identical over 11 bases. Germline V gene lookup returns CDR1 SQVTM and CDR2 ANQGSEA. CDR3 length: 19 amino acids. V trimming: 4 bases; J trimming: 4 bases; junction bases outside the gene matches: 18. CDR3 in amino acids: CSVGRTSGHLGGLYNEQFF. CDR3 in DNA: TGCAGCGTTGGTAGGACTAGCGGGCACTTGGGGGGGCTATACAATGAGCAGTTCTTC.

The chain is built from TRBV5-5 and TRBJ1-5; 7 bases align to TRBD1. Germline CDR1 reads SGHKS; CDR2 reads YYEKEE (reference sequence). V gave up 6 bases and J gave up 6 bases; unmatched junction bases: 12. The CDR3 loop spans 15 amino acids. CDR3 sequence: CASKSDLGGGQPQHF. Written as DNA, the CDR3 is TGTGCCAGCAAATCCGATTTAGGGGGCGGTCAGCCCCAGCATTTT.

The chain joins TRBV7-9 to TRBJ1-2; tentatively, D is TRBD1 (5 bases). CDR1 SEHNR and CDR2 FQNEAQ come from the germline V gene (reference sequence). Trimming shortened V by 2 bases and J by 7 bases, and 5 bases separated the two germline ends. This CDR3 comprises 11 residues. The CDR3 here is CASSLTGGYTF. CDR3 coding DNA: TGTGCCAGCAGCTTAACAGGTGGCTACACCTTC.

This clone was seen more than once but under ten times. The chain combines TRBV18 with TRBJ1-5; possible D gene TRBD1, 5 bases. The germline V gene has CDR1 KGHSH and CDR2 LQKENI. The V end was cut by 2 bases, the J end by 3 bases, with 8 bases between. The CDR3 sequence is 14 residues long. The CDR3 here is CASSPDRTNQPQHF. Here the CDR3 DNA reads TGTGCCAGCTCACCAGACAGAACCAATCAGCCCCAGCATTTT.

This chain connects TRBV18 to TRBJ2-1, with 8 positions matching TRBD1. The germline V gene has CDR1 KGHSH and CDR2 LQKENI. This CDR3 region has 14 residues. J was trimmed by 4 bases and V by 1 base; bases with no gene match: 0. The CDR3: CASSPRQGYNEQFF. CDR3 sequence (DNA): TGTGCCAGCTCACCACGACAGGGGTACAATGAGCAGTTCTTC.

The chain carries TRBV7-9 and TRBJ2-6, with D unclear. The germline CDR1 and CDR2 sequences are SEHNR and FQNEAQ (reference sequence). The CDR3 is made up of 17 amino acids. V was clipped by 5 bases and J by 4 bases, with 18 bases between them. CDR3 residues: CASSPPGQKPGANVLTF. Here the CDR3 DNA reads TGTGCCAGCAGCCCTCCGGGCCAGAAGCCAGGGGCCAACGTCCTGACTTTC.

This clone has just a few counts. The V call is TRBV5-6, the J call TRBJ2-7, with 8 bases aligning to TRBD1. Trimming removed 4 bases from V and 6 bases from J; junction bases left unmatched: 3. This CDR3 spans 12 amino acids. Germline loops: CDR1 SGHDT, CDR2 YYEEEE. CDR3 protein: CASSPGQGEQYF. In DNA form, the CDR3 reads TGTGCCAGCAGCCCAGGACAGGGCGAGCAGTACTTC.

The chain couples TRBV10-1 to TRBJ2-3, with 10 bases aligning to TRBD2. Germline values: CDR1 WNHNN, CDR2 SYGVQD (reference sequence). The V and J ends lost 7 bases and 4 bases, in that order; junction bases with no gene match: 14. This CDR3 has 17 residues. DNA for the CDR3: TGCGCCAGCACCGAGGGTCCAGCGGGGGGGCCCTCAGATACGCAGTATTTT. It translates to CASTEGPAGGPSDTQYF.

J is TRBJ2-1 and V is TRBV11-2, with 7 bases identical to TRBD1. This CDR3 has 15 residues. Germline V CDR1 and CDR2: SGHAT, FQNNGV. Trimming removed 5 bases from V and 6 bases from J; junction bases left unmatched: 10. The CDR3 protein is CASSIRQGGFNEQFF. The CDR3 coding sequence is TGTGCCAGCAGCATAAGACAGGGTGGTTTCAATGAGCAGTTCTTC.

The V call is TRBV4-1, the J call TRBJ1-2; D remains unclear. This CDR3 is 15 amino acids long. CDR1 and CDR2 from the germline V gene are MGHRA and YSYEKL. V was shortened by 0 bases and J by 4 bases, with 12 bases between the two germline ends. The CDR3 DNA reads TGCGCCAGCAGCCAAGATGTAGGGCGGAGCTATGGCTACACCTTC. Translated, it gives CASSQDVGRSYGYTF.

The J gene is TRBJ1-1, the V gene TRBV6-5; D may be TRBD1 (6 bases). V lost 0 bases to trimming and J lost 11 bases, with 16 bases between them. This CDR3 has 14 amino acids. The germline V gene has CDR1 MNHEY and CDR2 SVGAGI. CDR3 residues: CASSYSQGGIEAFF. The DNA of the CDR3 is TGTGCCAGCAGTTACTCGCAAGGGGGAATCGAGGCTTTCTTT.

The chain uses TRBV5-1 and TRBJ2-7, with TRBD2 matching 8 bases. Germline V gene lookup returns CDR1 SGHRS and CDR2 YFSETQ. The CDR3 sequence is 15 residues long. After removal of 0 bases from V and 7 bases from J, the junction contained 9 bases not matched to a gene. The CDR3, as DNA: TGCGCCAGCAGCTTGGATCCGGGAGGGCCTGGAGAGCAGTACTTC. It codes for CASSLDPGGPGEQYF.

This sequence joins TRBV9 and TRBJ1-2; D is possibly TRBD1 (5 bases). Germline CDR1 and CDR2: SGDLS and YYNGEE. The CDR3 contains 14 residues. With 2 bases removed from V and 0 bases from J, the gap between germline ends came to 8 bases. CDR3 protein: CASSVDRANYGYTF. CDR3 bases: TGTGCCAGCAGCGTCGACAGAGCTAACTATGGCTACACCTTC.